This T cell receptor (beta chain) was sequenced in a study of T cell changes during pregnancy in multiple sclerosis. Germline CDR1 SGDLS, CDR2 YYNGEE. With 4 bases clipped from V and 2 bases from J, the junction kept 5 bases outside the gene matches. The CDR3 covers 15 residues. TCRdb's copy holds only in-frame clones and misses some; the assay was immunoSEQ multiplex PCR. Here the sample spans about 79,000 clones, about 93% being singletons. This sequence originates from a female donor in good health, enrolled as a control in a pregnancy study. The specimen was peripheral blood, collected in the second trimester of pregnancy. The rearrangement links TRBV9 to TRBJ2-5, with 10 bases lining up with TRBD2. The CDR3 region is CASSSRTSGQETQYF. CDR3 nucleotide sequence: TGTGCCAGCAGCTCTCGGACTAGCGGACAAGAGACCCAGTACTTC.